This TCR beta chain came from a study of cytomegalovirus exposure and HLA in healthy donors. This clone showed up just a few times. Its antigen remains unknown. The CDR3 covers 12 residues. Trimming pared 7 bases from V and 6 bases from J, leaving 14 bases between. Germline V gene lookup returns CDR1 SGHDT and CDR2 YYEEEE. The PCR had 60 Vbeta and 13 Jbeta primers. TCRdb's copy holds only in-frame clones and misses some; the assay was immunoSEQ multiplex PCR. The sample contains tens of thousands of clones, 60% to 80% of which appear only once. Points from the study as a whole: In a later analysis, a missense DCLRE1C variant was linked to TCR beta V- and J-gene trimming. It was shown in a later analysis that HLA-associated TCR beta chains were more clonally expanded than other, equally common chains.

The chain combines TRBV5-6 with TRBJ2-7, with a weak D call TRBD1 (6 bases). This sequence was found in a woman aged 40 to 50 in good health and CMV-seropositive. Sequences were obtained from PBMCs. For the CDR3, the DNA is TGTGCCAGCGGTCGACAGGCCCGCGAGCAGTACTTC. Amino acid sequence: CASGRQAREQYF.